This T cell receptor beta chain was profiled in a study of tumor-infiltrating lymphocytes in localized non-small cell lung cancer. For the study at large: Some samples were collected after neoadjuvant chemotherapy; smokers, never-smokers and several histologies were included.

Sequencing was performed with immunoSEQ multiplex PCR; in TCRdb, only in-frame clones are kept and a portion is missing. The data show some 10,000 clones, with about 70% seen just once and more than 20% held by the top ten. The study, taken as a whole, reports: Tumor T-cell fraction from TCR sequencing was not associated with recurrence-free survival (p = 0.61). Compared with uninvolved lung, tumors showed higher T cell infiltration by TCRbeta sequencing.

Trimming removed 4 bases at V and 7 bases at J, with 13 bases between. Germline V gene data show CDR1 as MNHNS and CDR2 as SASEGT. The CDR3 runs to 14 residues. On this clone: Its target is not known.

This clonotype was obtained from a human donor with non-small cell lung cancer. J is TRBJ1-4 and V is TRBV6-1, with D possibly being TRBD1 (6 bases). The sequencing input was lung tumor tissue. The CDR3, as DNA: TGTGCCAGCAGTGGGGGGTACAGGGTTGAAAAACTGTTTTTT. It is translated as CASSGGYRVEKLFF.